This T cell receptor beta chain was sequenced in a study of human T cells and chemical hapten exposure. The library tagged each cDNA molecule with unique molecular identifiers. MiXCR was run by TCRdb on the RACE reads, yielding one entry per CDR3 protein. The sample contains tens of thousands of distinct CDR3 sequences, approximately 8% of which appear only once. The CDR3 is made up of 13 amino acids. Per the germline V gene, CDR1 is SGHRS and CDR2 is YFSETQ. Notes on this clonotype: One end of the junction fails to match germline, which may point to a read error.

As for time point: patch test 1, 2 weeks after DPC sensitization. The treatment: therapeutic diphenylcyclopropenone sensitization with weekly scalp DPC. RNA extraction used unfractionated whole blood as the source of total RNA. The sequence came from a woman in her 30s with alopecia areata. Some clones in this sample may be carry-over from other donors' samples. The sequencing used whole blood, collected in connection with sensitization to the hapten diphenylcyclopropenone (DPC). The chain links TRBV5-1 to TRBJ2-1; a possible D gene is TRBD1 (5 bases). The CDR3 loop is CSSSFSRDNEQFF. As DNA, the CDR3 is TGCTCCAGCAGCTTTTCCAGGGACAATGAGCAGTTCTTC.